This T cell receptor (beta chain) was obtained from a study of tissue T cells after allogeneic stem cell transplantation (dated by TCRdb to about 2022). Some background on the complete study: The study profiled TCR beta repertoires in many tissues obtained from research autopsies of patients with and without GVHD, and also in mouse models of GVHD. On the human side, the study was prospective and observational, with no blinding or randomization.

In the case of this clone: The antigen it binds to is not known. Gene names and germline sequences here are the mouse ones. The CDR3 end is not reached by the read, which stops 1 residue before it; the germline J gene fills it in.

Library preparation used the immunoSEQ multiplex PCR assay. Adaptive Biotechnologies performed TCRbeta CDR3 sequencing at survey depth and reported CDR3 sequences, V/J genes, productive frequency, and template counts. TCR beta CDR3 regions were amplified from genomic DNA rather than RNA. The published analysis was carried out like this. Jensen-Shannon divergence served to quantify pairwise repertoire overlap between tissues, with 0 meaning identical and 1 meaning complete divergence. Tissues were grouped by single-linkage agglomerative hierarchical clustering of pairwise JSD values, and the clustering results were shown as dendrograms. All patient samples were analyzed with GLIPH2 using simulation_depth 1000, kmer_min_depth 3 and cdr3_length_cutoff 8, and only groups containing more than two unique CDR3s were kept. A standardized tissue-overlap score was calculated by extrapolating Jaccard GLIPH-group overlap across patients to a standard repertoire size of 1000 clones. Associations of diversity with clinical or experimental variables used linear mixed-effect models with tissue fixed effects and individual random effects. As stored in TCRdb, this immuneACCESS dataset retains in-frame rearrangements with V and J assigned. A fraction of the clones does not appear; measured against another copy, unresolved V genes explain less than half of the discrepancy, and the remainder lacks a known reason. Clone size and the V and J calls come from that table; the DNA yielded D and trimming. Recorded for this sample are 4,500 to 5,500 clones; 45% to 55% of them occurred a single time. Roughly a sixth of the sample comes from the top ten.

What the authors observed across the whole study: In both patients and mice, only a limited portion of the TCR repertoire detected in tissues was captured by blood and spleen T cells. A small and clinically heterogeneous patient cohort was studied, and sampling depth was acknowledged as a limitation. Within patients, how anatomically similar tissues were was a major factor shaping TCR repertoire composition, regardless of disease or transplant status. Not many T cell clones showed up in more than one patient, yet clustering based on motifs uncovered repertoire signatures that were shared across patients in a tissue-specific way. The study did not establish which tissue TCRs were alloreactive or antigen-specific, and some clones may have been host cells that persisted.

From the germline V gene, CDR1 is NNHDY and CDR2 is SYVADS. V and J are trimmed by 1 base and 7 bases, and the gene matches miss 10 bases of the junction. The CDR3 covers 16 residues, taking in both the cysteine and the phenylalanine. Shown are 45 bases from within the CDR3, in frame from base 1. What the time point label conveys for this sample: mouse harvest day 14 after allogeneic transplant. Mouse grafts consisting of 10^7 T-cell-depleted bone marrow cells combined with 10^6 splenic CD5+ T cells were administered by tail vein injection. A major MHC-mismatch B6 (H2b) into BALB/c (H2d) model was used to model mouse GVHD, and tissues were profiled at day 7 or 14. On day 7 or 14 post-transplant, mouse tissues and retro-orbital blood were harvested with separate sterile tools for each animal, and livers were flushed beforehand. Before genomic DNA isolation with the DNeasy Blood & Tissue Kit, mouse tissues were minced with razor blades in buffered saline.

The sequence joins TRBV13-3 to TRBJ2-4, with 9 bases matching TRBD2. This receptor was taken from a female BALB/c mouse given C57BL/6 T cells with graft-versus-host disease after an allogeneic hematopoietic cell transplant. Sample: gut tissue. CDR3 loop: CASSDRVGGRTDTLYF. CDR3 DNA, as far as it was read: TGTGCCAGCAGTGATAGGGTGGGGGGGCGCACGGACACCTTGTAC. With all but the CDR3 taken from the reference TRBV13-3 and TRBJ2-4 genes, the full variable domain is: EAAVTQSPRSKVAVTGGKVTLSCHQTNNHDYMYWYRQDTGHGLRLIHYSYVADSTEKGDIPDGYKASRPSQENFSLILELASLSQTAVYFCASSDRVGGRTDTLYFGAGTRLSVL.